These 30 T cell receptor beta chains were sequenced from one sample in a study of cytomegalovirus exposure and HLA in healthy donors. Sequencing used immunoSEQ multiplex PCR; TCRdb keeps in-frame clones, though not all of them. The sample contains 280,000 or so clones, roughly 90% of which appear only once. Sequencing was carried out using PBMCs. Receptors were obtained from a woman under 30 in good health and CMV-seronegative.

The chain carries TRBV21-1 and TRBJ2-7; the table names TRBD1, a call not compared with the DNA. TRBV21-1 counts as a pseudogene. This CDR3 spans 16 amino acids. The CDR3 here is CASSKVLGHLSYEQYF. CDR3 DNA: TGTGCCAGCAGCAAAGTTCTAGGACATTTATCCTACGAGCAGTACTTC.

The chain links TRBV5-1 to TRBJ2-1; maybe TRBD1 (5 bases). The CDR3 loop spans 15 amino acids. V was clipped by 1 base and J by 10 bases, with 18 bases between them. Germline assignment: CDR1 SGHRS and CDR2 YFSETQ. CDR3 amino acids: CASSLSPTETGEQFF. Here the CDR3 DNA reads TGCGCCAGCAGCTTGTCCCCGACAGAGACCGGAGAGCAGTTCTTC.

This chain joins TRBV6-1 and TRBJ2-1; D is ambiguous. Trimming stripped 8 bases from V and 13 bases from J, with 15 bases between. Germline CDR1 and CDR2: MNHNS and SASEGT. This CDR3 region has 11 residues. CDR3 residues: CASDTSPYQFF. The CDR3 DNA reads TGTGCCAGCGATACTTCCCCTTACCAGTTCTTC.

A note on this clone: It is unclear where the CDR3 begins or ends on the DNA, so no DNA is shown, and the CDR3 is as TCRdb lists it. The J gene is TRBJ1-2, the V gene TRBV28; the D call TRBD1 from the table was never checked on the DNA. The CDR3 is made up of 15 amino acids, end residues included. Germline CDR1 MDHEN, CDR2 SYDVKM. Here the CDR3 reads CASSTSGQGARGYTF.

The chain recombines TRBV4-1 with TRBJ1-5, with a possible D match to TRBD1 (6 bases). CDR1 is MGHRA and CDR2 is YSYEKL in the germline V gene. The CDR3 totals 14 residues. The germline V and J ends were trimmed by 6 bases and 4 bases, with 13 bases remaining between them. The CDR3 region is CASSNRDTNQPQHF. CDR3 coding DNA: TGCGCCAGCAGTAACCGGGACACAAATCAGCCCCAGCATTTT.

This chain links TRBV30 with TRBJ1-2, with TRBD1 matching 8 bases. Per germline, CDR1 GTSNPN and CDR2 SVGIG (reference sequence). The CDR3 totals 16 residues. The J segment lost 8 bases and the V segment lost 3 bases, leaving 17 bases of the junction unmatched. The CDR3 DNA reads as TGTGCCTGGAGGCCCGACCACCTCGGACAGGGATACGGCTACACCTTC. Translation gives CAWRPDHLGQGYGYTF.

V is TRBV18 and J is TRBJ1-5, with 8 bases lining up with TRBD1. The length of the CDR3 is 15 residues. V lost 5 bases and J lost 9; bases outside the gene matches: 12. Germline CDR1 reads KGHSH; CDR2 reads LQKENI. CDR3 loop: CASSTGQDLYRPQHF. The CDR3, as DNA: TGTGCCAGCTCAACGGGACAGGACCTCTATCGGCCCCAGCATTTT.

This chain connects TRBV6-5 to TRBJ2-5; possible D gene TRBD1, 5 bases. Germline CDR1 is MNHEY and CDR2 is SVGAGI. This CDR3 has 13 residues. Deletions cut 6 bases from V and 2 bases from J, with 10 bases between. The CDR3 nucleotides are TGTGCCAGCAGGTCACAGGTTCAAGAGACCCAGTACTTC. Its translation: CASRSQVQETQYF.

The chain is built from TRBV7-3 and TRBJ2-7; 7 nucleotides match TRBD2. The CDR3 is 13 amino acids. J gave up 1 base and V 10 bases, and 7 bases lay outside the gene matches. Germline-derived CDR1 and CDR2 are SGHTA and FQGTGA. DNA of the CDR3: TGTGCCAACGGGACTAAGGGATCCTACGAGCAGTACTTC. Amino acids: CANGTKGSYEQYF. Based on the CDR3 plus reference TRBV7-3 and TRBJ2-7, the full variable domain is GAGVSQTPSNKVTEKGKYVELRCDPISGHTALYWYRQSLGQGPEFLIYFQGTGAADDSGLPNDRFFAVRPEGSVSTLKIQRTERGDSAVYLCANGTKGSYEQYFGPGTRLTVT.

The chain is built from TRBV9 and TRBJ2-2, with 8 positions matching TRBD2. With 0 bases clipped from V and 7 bases from J, the junction kept 11 bases outside the gene matches. CDR3 size: 17 residues. CDR1 and CDR2 (germline): SGDLS, YYNGEE. CDR3: CASSVAAAGVSIGELFF. The CDR3 bases are TGTGCCAGCAGCGTAGCAGCAGCGGGAGTATCCATCGGGGAGCTGTTTTTT.

V gene TRBV6-1 combines with J gene TRBJ1-3; D is unresolved. Trimming removed 6 bases at V and 4 bases at J, with 13 bases between. Germline CDR1 reads MNHNS; CDR2 reads SASEGT. The CDR3 has 14 amino acids. The chain's CDR3 is CASRSRVEGNTIYF. The CDR3 DNA sequence: TGTGCCAGCAGGTCGAGGGTGGAGGGAAACACCATATATTTT.

CDR3 bases: TGTGCCAGCAGCGTAGGACGGGAGGGTTCCTACGAGCAGTACTTC. Residues: CASSVGREGSYEQYF. V gene TRBV9 combines with J gene TRBJ2-7, with 8 bases lining up with TRBD2. Germline loops: CDR1 SGDLS, CDR2 YYNGEE. The CDR3 is 15 amino acids. The V gene end was trimmed by 0 bases and the J gene end by 1 base; junction bases not matched to a gene: 3.

This rearrangement joins TRBV28 to TRBJ2-7, with 9 bases aligning to TRBD2. The CDR3 totals 13 residues. CDR1 and CDR2 from the germline V gene are MDHEN and SYDVKM. V was clipped by 8 bases and J by 0 bases; unmatched bases: 2. The CDR3 reads CASAGGFSYEQYF. DNA of the CDR3: TGTGCCAGCGCGGGGGGGTTCTCCTACGAGCAGTACTTC.

This clone was recorded a few times. The chain is built from TRBV29-1 and TRBJ1-1; D is uncertain. The CDR3 extends over 12 amino acids. With 3 bases removed from V and 7 bases from J, the gap between germline ends came to 12 bases. The V gene's germline CDR1 is SQVTM and CDR2 ANQGSEA. CDR3 bases: TGCAGCGTTGATATGGAGGGCCATGAAGCTTTCTTT. This gives the protein CSVDMEGHEAFF.

The chain employs TRBV10-3 and TRBJ1-2; D is uncertain. V was trimmed by 6 bases and J by 4 bases, leaving 12 bases between them. CDR3 length equals 13 residues. CDR1 and CDR2 from the germline V gene are ENHRY and SYGVKD. DNA for the CDR3: TGTGCCATCAGCCCAGCAGACTTCTATGGCTACACCTTC. Translation: CAISPADFYGYTF.

V usage is TRBV7-8 and J usage is TRBJ1-4; D unclear. The CDR3 totals 15 residues. Germline V gene lookup returns CDR1 SGHVS and CDR2 FQNEAQ. The ends were cut back, 2 bases at V and 8 bases at J, with 15 bases in the middle. CDR3 sequence reads: CASSLFEGAREKLFF. In DNA, the CDR3 is TGTGCCAGCAGCTTATTTGAGGGCGCGAGGGAAAAACTGTTTTTT.

This clone came up a few times. The chain combines TRBV9 with TRBJ1-6, with 7 bases aligning to TRBD1. Germline V CDR1 and CDR2: SGDLS, YYNGEE. Unmatched junction bases numbered 11, after V lost 4 bases and J lost 10 bases. The CDR3 covers 15 residues. In nucleotides, the CDR3 is TGTGCCAGCAGCCTAGAGTGGACAGGTGTATCACCCCTCCACTTT. Its translation is CASSLEWTGVSPLHF.

The chain joins TRBV7-8 to TRBJ2-1; D uncertain. The CDR3 has 13 amino acids. Trimming pared 5 bases from V and 6 bases from J, leaving 11 bases between. CDR1 and CDR2 (germline): SGHVS, FQNEAQ. CDR3 DNA sequence: TGTGCCAGCAGCCTTAGGTCAGGCAATGAGCAGTTCTTC. Translation: CASSLRSGNEQFF.

The count of this clone is one. The chain employs TRBV18 and TRBJ2-1; a possible D gene is TRBD2 (6 bases). Trimming shortened V by 3 bases and J by 5 bases, and 17 bases separated the two germline ends. The germline V gene encodes CDR1 KGHSH and CDR2 LQKENI. The CDR3 consists of 16 residues. The DNA for the CDR3 is TGTGCCAGCTCACCCATGGGAGTAGCGGTGAACAATGAGCAGTTCTTC. This encodes CASSPMGVAVNNEQFF.

This clone has more than one count but fewer than ten. The genes are TRBV27 and TRBJ1-5; possibly TRBD1 for D (5 bases). There are 12 residues in the CDR3. The V gene lost 3 bases and the J gene lost 6 bases, with 6 bases spanning the gap. Per the germline V gene, CDR1 is MNHEY and CDR2 is SMNVEV (reference sequence). DNA for the CDR3: TGTGCCAGCAGTTTCACAGGTCAGCCCCAGCATTTT. Encoded protein: CASSFTGQPQHF.

The chain employs TRBV4-1 and TRBJ2-7; 11 bases line up with TRBD1. This CDR3 spans 16 amino acids. V shed 0 bases, J shed 4 bases, and the junction held 5 bases outside the gene matches. The germline V gene has CDR1 MGHRA and CDR2 YSYEKL. The CDR3 protein is CASSQDHGTGGYEQYF. The CDR3 bases are TGCGCCAGCAGCCAAGACCACGGGACAGGGGGGTACGAGCAGTACTTC.

This chain links TRBV27 with TRBJ2-2, with D hard to call. V lost 5 bases to trimming and J lost 6 bases, with 16 bases between them. The CDR3 loop spans 15 amino acids. Per the germline V gene, CDR1 is MNHEY and CDR2 is SMNVEV (reference sequence). The chain's CDR3 is CASSALQVPAGELFF. The CDR3 coding sequence is TGTGCCAGCAGTGCTTTACAAGTCCCCGCCGGGGAGCTGTTTTTT.

The chain carries TRBV19 and TRBJ2-7, with D unresolved. This CDR3 has 13 residues. In germline, CDR1 is LNHDA, CDR2 SQIVND (reference sequence). Trimming shortened V by 5 bases and J by 2 bases, and 10 bases separated the two germline ends. CDR3 in DNA: TGTGCCAGTAGTCAAACAGTTACCTACGAGCAGTACTTC. It translates to CASSQTVTYEQYF.

The chain uses TRBV7-3 and TRBJ2-3, with TRBD1 matching over 9 bases. V lost 4 bases to trimming and J lost 5 bases; unmatched junction nucleotides: 10. This CDR3 has 16 residues. From germline, CDR1 is SGHTA and CDR2 FQGTGA. The CDR3: CASSSDQTGGKDTQYF. CDR3 DNA sequence: TGTGCCAGCAGCTCCGACCAAACAGGGGGCAAAGATACGCAGTATTTT.

Concerning this clone: One junction end disagrees with the germline gene, perhaps due to a read error. This chain links TRBV7-7 with TRBJ2-3; 10 bases align to TRBD2. CDR1 is SSHAT and CDR2 is FNYEAQ in the germline V gene (reference sequence). The CDR3 length is 15 residues. The CDR3 loop is CASSLAGARTDTQYF. DNA for the CDR3: TGTGCTAGCAGCCTAGCGGGAGCCCGCACAGATACGCAGTATTTT.

The genes are TRBV6-5 and TRBJ2-1; a possible D gene is TRBD2 (5 bases). Germline lookup yields CDR1 MNHEY and CDR2 SVGAGI. This CDR3 spans 15 amino acids. V lost 6 bases and J 5 bases, leaving 17 bases between the germline ends. The CDR3 is CASRYSGSNHNEQFF. The CDR3 bases are TGTGCCAGCAGATACAGCGGCTCGAACCACAATGAGCAGTTCTTC.

The genes are TRBV6-5 and TRBJ2-1; D might be TRBD1 (5 bases). The V end lost 2 bases, the J end lost 5 bases, and 13 bases lay between the germline ends. This CDR3 contains 15 residues. Germline V gene lookup returns CDR1 MNHEY and CDR2 SVGAGI. The CDR3 DNA follows: TGTGCCAGCAGTTACACGTGGGGCACGGACAATGAGCAGTTCTTC. It is translated as CASSYTWGTDNEQFF.

This clone was observed a single time. The chain couples TRBV2 to TRBJ2-3; 7 positions match TRBD2. This CDR3 comprises 15 residues. Per germline, CDR1 SNHLY and CDR2 FYNNEI. V was pared by 7 bases and J by 2 bases, with 9 bases of the junction left unmatched. The chain's CDR3 is CASKRGLADTDTQYF. The CDR3 nucleotides are TGTGCCAGCAAGCGTGGTCTAGCGGACACAGATACGCAGTATTTT.

V and J are TRBV19 and TRBJ1-3; D gene unclear. Germline V gene lookup returns CDR1 LNHDA and CDR2 SQIVND (reference sequence). V was shortened by 9 bases and J by 0 bases, with 15 bases between the two germline ends. The CDR3 sequence is 15 residues long. CDR3 residues: CASGERAISGNTIYF. CDR3 coding DNA: TGTGCCAGCGGGGAACGGGCGATCTCTGGAAACACCATATATTTT.

This rearrangement joins TRBV15 to TRBJ1-2, with TRBD1 as a possible D gene (6 bases). With 4 bases removed from V and 2 bases from J, the gap between germline ends came to 8 bases. This CDR3 has 13 residues. CDR1 and CDR2 (germline): LNHNV, YYDKDF (reference sequence). The CDR3 region has the DNA TGTGCCACCAGCACCGGGACAAACTATGGCTACACCTTC. Protein product: CATSTGTNYGYTF.